The clone carrying this T cell receptor beta chain was counted many times. This specimen belongs to a study of CD8+CD57+ T cells in acquired aplastic anemia. This CDR3 spans 14 amino acids. J lost 1 base, V lost 5 bases, and 1 base had no gene match. Genomic DNA acted as the template from which TCR beta VDJ combination and CDR3 sequence profiling were carried out. A single record per CDR3 protein comes from TCRdb applying MiXCR to the reads. The sample lists some 150,000 distinct CDR3 sequences; 41% were seen once. The sequencing input was sorted CD4+, CD8+, or CD8+CD57+ T cells (not recorded which) from PBMCs. The genes are TRBV12-3 or TRBV12-4 and TRBJ2-1; 8 bases fit TRBD1. The source is a human donor in good health, serving as a control. The CDR3 DNA reads TGTGCCAGCAGTAACAGGGGGTCCTACAATGAGCAGTTCTTC. Translating it yields CASSNRGSYNEQFF.